A selection of T cell receptor beta chains follows, all from one sample in a study of tumor-infiltrating lymphocytes in primary liver carcinoma. From the multiplex PCR reads, TCRdb called clonotypes with MiXCR, one entry per CDR3 protein. The repertoire includes some 20,000 distinct CDR3 sequences, under 85% of them detected once, and over 30% sits in the top ten. What was sequenced was liver tumor tissue from sampling region 4. Every receptor here comes from a woman under 40 with primary liver carcinoma and hepatitis B virus infection. CDR3s include the opening cysteine and the closing phenylalanine or tryptophan. The D gene is left open where the match is weak. Only part of the rows carry a size: once, few, many, or a class if the clone is expanded.

>-|TRBV6-5|TRBJ2-1|-
TGTGCCAGCAGTTACTCGTCAGACAATGAGCAGTTCTTC
CASSYSSDNEQFF
>once|TRBV25-1|TRBJ2-2|-
TGTGCCCTTCATGGTACTTCGTCGCCTTACATCGGGGAGCTGTTTTTT
CALHGTSSPYIGELFF
>-|TRBV4-1|TRBJ2-1|TRBD1
TGCGCCATCAGCCAAGATCCGGGACAGGGTGGGAATGAGCAGTTCTTC
CAISQDPGQGGNEQFF
>few|TRBV11-1|TRBJ2-7|-
TGTGCCTGCAACCCCCGGCACGCCCGTTTCTACGAGCAGTACTTC
CACNPRHARFYEQYF
>-|TRBV5-5|TRBJ1-5|TRBD1
TGTGCCAGCAGCCAGGACAGGGGGATTCATCAGTCCCGGCATTTC
CASSQDRGIHQSRHF
>-|TRBV29-1|TRBJ1-1|-
TGCAGCGTCGATACAGGGAGCACTGAGGCTTTCTTC
CSVDTGSTEAFF
>once|TRBV11-2|TRBJ2-5|-
TGTGCCAGCGGCTCCTCTGGGAGCTGGGAGGCCCAGTACTTC
CASGSSGSWEAQYF
>-|TRBV11-1|TRBJ2-3|TRBD2
TGTACCAGCAGCCTCGGGACTAGTACACAAACAGATACGCAGTATTTT
CTSSLGTSTQTDTQYF
>once|TRBV12-3/TRBV12-4|TRBJ2-3|-
TGTGCCAGTAGTTTTCCTCCTCCTAGCACAGATACGCACTATTTT
CASSFPPPSTDTHYF
>few|TRBV11-3|TRBJ2-1|TRBD2
TGTGCCAGCCGACTAGCCGGGGGGGGATATGAGCAGTTCTTC
CASRLAGGGYEQFF
>-|TRBV12-3/TRBV12-4|TRBJ1-5|-
TGTGCCAGCAATTTAATGGGGATACAGCCTCAGCATTTT
CASNLMGIQPQHF
>-|TRBV11-2|TRBJ2-1|TRBD2
TGTGCCAGCAGCACGACTAGCGGGAGAAGTAATGAGCAGTTCTTC
CASSTTSGRSNEQFF
>-|TRBV11-2|TRBJ2-2|-
TGTGCCAGCAGTCCCGACCCCCAAATGAACACCGGGGAGCTGTTATTT
CASSPDPQMNTGELLF
>-|TRBV5-8|TRBJ2-6|-
TGTGCCAGCACCATGACGGGCTTCTCTGGGGCCAGCGTCATAACTTTC
CASTMTGFSGASVITF
>-|TRBV11-2|TRBJ2-7|-
TGTGCCAGCAGTTCAGGAGTTAGCGGTTCCTACGAGCAGTGCTTC
CASSSGVSGSYEQCF
>-|TRBV11-2|TRBJ2-3|-
TGTGCCAGCAGCCCGAGGGGGACGTCGAGCACAGAAACACAGTATTTT
CASSPRGTSSTETQYF
>-|TRBV11-2|TRBJ2-1|TRBD1
TGTGCCAGCAGCTATATAAGACAGGGCAAAAATGAGCAATTCTTC
CASSYIRQGKNEQFF
>-|TRBV30|TRBJ2-1|-
TGTGCCTGGAGTTCGGGACAATCCTACAATGAGCAGTTCTTC
CAWSSGQSYNEQFF
>-|TRBV6-5|TRBJ1-1|TRBD1
TGTGCCAGCAGCACCCCCCAAGGGGGCCCGGAAGCTTTCTTT
CASSTPQGGPEAFF
>-|TRBV12-3/TRBV12-4|TRBJ2-1|TRBD2
TGTGCCAGCAGCCTGTCCGGGACTAGTAGACCTGAGCAGTTCTTC
CASSLSGTSRPEQFF
>-|TRBV29-1|TRBJ2-1|TRBD2
TGCAGCGCCGTCAGGCTAGCGGGCTACAATGAGCAGCTCTTC
CSAVRLAGYNEQLF
>-|TRBV11-2|TRBJ2-2|TRBD1
TGTGCTAGCAGCTCAGAGGGGGCTCTAGACACCGGGGAGCTGTTTTTT
CASSSEGALDTGELFF
>many|TRBV4-1|TRBJ1-2|-
TGCGCCAACAAACGGGGCTACACCTTC
CANKRGYTF
>once|TRBV4-1|TRBJ2-2|-
TGCGCCAGCACCCTGACCAAGAAATGGACGTTGAACGCAGGGGAGCTGTTTTTT
CASTLTKKWTLNAGELFF
>-|TRBV5-4|TRBJ2-6|-
TGTGTCAGCAACTTGGCAACTGGGGCCAACGTCCTGACTTTC
CVSNLATGANVLTF
>-|TRBV29-1|TRBJ2-1|TRBD2
TGCAGCGTCGTGGTGTGGGAGGGCCGAAGGTCCTTC
CSVVVWEGRRSF
>-|TRBV13|TRBJ1-1|-
TGTGCCAGCAGCTTAGGAGGCTTTGGTATTGGGGGCACTGATACTTTCTTT
CASSLGGFGIGGTDTFF
>few|TRBV7-8|TRBJ1-5|TRBD1
TGTGTCAGCAGCTTACTTGTAACAGGGGGCAAGTCCCAACATTTT
CVSSLLVTGGKSQHF
>-|TRBV4-3|TRBJ2-7|TRBD2
TGCGCCAGCAGCCAAGCTGTGACGGGGGGTCACATTAGTTACAGGCAGTACTTC
CASSQAVTGGHISYRQYF
>-|TRBV29-1|TRBJ1-1|TRBD1
TGCAAGGTCGAGACAGGGAGCACTAAAGCTTTCTTT
CKVETGSTKAFF
>once|TRBV18|TRBJ2-3|-
TGTGCCAGCTCCCCGACGAGCGGAGTTACGCAGTATTTT
CASSPTSGVTQYF
>many|TRBV5-5|TRBJ2-5|-
TGTGCCAGCGCCTTACGAGGGTCGAAGGAAGAGACCCAGTACTTC
CASALRGSKEETQYF
>-|TRBV11-2|TRBJ2-4|-
TGTGCCAGCAGCTTAGGTCGAGAGGGAAACATTCAGTGCTTC
CASSLGREGNIQCF
>-|TRBV9|TRBJ2-2|-
TGTGCCAGCAGCGCAGATTCCGTGGAGCTGTTTTTT
CASSADSVELFF
>-|TRBV30|TRBJ1-1|-
TGTGCCTGGAAGTTCCAATGTGGCCCTGAAGCTTTCTTT
CAWKFQCGPEAFF
>-|TRBV6-1|TRBJ2-2|-
TGTTCCAGTAGTGCCGTCGGGGATCTGTTTTTT
CSSSAVGDLFF
>once|TRBV29-1|TRBJ2-1|-
TGCAGCGTTGTCTTGTTAATAGGTTGCAATGAGCAGTTCTTC
CSVVLLIGCNEQFF
>-|TRBV4-1|TRBJ2-5|TRBD2
TGCGCCAGCAGCCACAGCGGGGGTAGAACAGAGACCCAGTACTTC
CASSHSGGRTETQYF
>-|TRBV11-1|TRBJ2-7|-
TGTGTCAGCAGCTTAGTTTCTGGGACCTACGAGCAGTGCTTC
CVSSLVSGTYEQCF
>-|TRBV11-2|TRBJ2-7|TRBD2
TGTGCCAGCAGCTTAACTAGCGGGAGCAAGCAGTACTTC
CASSLTSGSKQYF
>-|TRBV5-8|TRBJ2-3|-
TGTCCCAGCAGCTATCTGACGGGGGTAGATACGCAGTATTTT
CPSSYLTGVDTQYF
>-|TRBV11-2|TRBJ2-2|-
TGTGCCGGCAGCTTCTCGACGGGGGCCGGGGAGCTGTTTTTT
CAGSFSTGAGELFF
>-|TRBV6-5|TRBJ1-6|-
TGTGCCAGTTGGGAAAGGAGTGTCCCCCTTTCACCCCTCCACTTT
CASWERSVPLSPLHF
>-|TRBV30|TRBJ1-1|-
TGTGCCAGGACCGGCCAGGTGAACACTGAGGCTTTCTTT
CARTGQVNTEAFF
>-|TRBV12-3/TRBV12-4|TRBJ2-5|-
TGTGCTAGCAGCACCTACTCCGTGAGCGAAGAGACCCAGAACTTC
CASSTYSVSEETQNF